This passage covers 16 T cell receptor beta chains from one sample sequenced in a study of control samples from healthy donors and cancer patients. The assay was immunoSEQ multiplex PCR, and TCRdb's table has in-frame clones only and misses some. The table shows about 140,000 clones, with about 90% occurring only once. Sequenced sample: blood. The receptor source for this set is a man aged 18 to 30 in good health.

V and J are TRBV6-6 and TRBJ1-3; D might be TRBD1 (5 bases). CDR1 and CDR2 from the germline V gene are MNHNY and SVGAGI (reference sequence). V lost 2 bases and J 0 bases, leaving 5 bases between the germline ends. This CDR3 has 14 residues. In DNA, the CDR3 is TGTGCCAGCAGTTACACAGGCTCTGGAAACACCATATATTTT. Residues: CASSYTGSGNTIYF.

The gene calls are TRBV9 and TRBJ2-7; maybe TRBD1 (6 bases). Germline V gene data show CDR1 as SGDLS and CDR2 as YYNGEE. The CDR3 covers 14 residues. Trimming took 1 base from V and 6 from J, leaving 14 bases between them. DNA for the CDR3: TGTGCCAGCAGCGTATATGAGGTAGGGGGCGAGCAGTACTTC. Translating it yields CASSVYEVGGEQYF.

This clone was detected once. The chain uses TRBV12-3 or TRBV12-4 and TRBJ1-6; the D gene is possibly TRBD1 (5 bases). The CDR3 consists of 13 residues. The V end lost 2 bases, the J end lost 7 bases, and 6 bases lay between the germline ends. The CDR3 protein is CASSLKGNSPLHF. The CDR3 bases are TGTGCCAGCAGTTTAAAGGGGAATTCACCCCTCCACTTT.

A single count supports this clone. J is TRBJ2-1 and V is TRBV7-3; weak D call: TRBD2 (5 bases). The V gene lost 3 bases and the J gene lost 0 bases, with 9 bases spanning the gap. Germline V gives CDR1 SGHTA, CDR2 FQGTGA. This CDR3 is 15 amino acids long. CDR3 coding DNA: TGTGCCAGCAGCTTCTCTGGGAGCTCCTACAATGAGCAGTTCTTC. Protein product: CASSFSGSSYNEQFF.

For the CDR3, the DNA is TGCAGCGTGGGGACAGGACACTATGGCTACACCTTC. It codes for CSVGTGHYGYTF. The rearrangement links TRBV29-1 to TRBJ1-2; TRBD1 aligns across 8 bases. Trimming cost V 6 bases and J 3 bases; bases outside gene matches: 3. The CDR3 spans 12 residues. The germline V gene encodes CDR1 SQVTM and CDR2 ANQGSEA.

The chain recombines TRBV30 with TRBJ2-7, with 7 positions matching TRBD2. Germline trimming cut 8 bases from V and 3 bases from J; bases unmatched to any gene: 7. The V gene's germline CDR1 is GTSNPN and CDR2 SVGIG (reference sequence). This CDR3 is built from 12 residues. The CDR3 nucleotides are TGTGCCGGGGGGAGGGGAAGCTACGAGCAGTACTTC. It specifies CAGGRGSYEQYF.

This rearrangement joins TRBV6-6 to TRBJ2-5, with 7 bases aligning to TRBD2. Germline CDR1 is MNHNY and CDR2 is SVGAGI (reference sequence). There are 14 residues in the CDR3. V was clipped by 4 bases and J by 4 bases; unmatched bases: 6. CDR3 DNA sequence: TGTGCCAGCAGTTCGGGAGGCGGGGCAGAGACCCAGTACTTC. It translates to CASSSGGGAETQYF.

The J gene is TRBJ1-2, the V gene TRBV19, with D tentatively TRBD1 (5 bases). The CDR3 length is 15 residues. Germline CDR1 is LNHDA and CDR2 is SQIVND (reference sequence). V lost 1 base and J lost 3, with 12 bases in between. CDR3 DNA: TGTGCCAGTAGTATAGGGCAGGGTTTAGACTATGGCTACACCTTC. Translated, it gives CASSIGQGLDYGYTF.

The CDR3 DNA reads TGCAGTGCCGCCCGTCCCGGGGAGCTGTTTTTT. Translating it yields CSAARPGELFF. This chain connects TRBV20-1 to TRBJ2-2, with D unclear. V dropped 6 bases and J dropped 6 bases, with 8 bases sitting between them. This CDR3 is 11 amino acids long. Looked up from germline, CDR1 is DFQATT and CDR2 is SNEGSKA (reference sequence).

This chain's CDR3 is CAITETGQRNSPLHF. The CDR3 DNA is TGTGCCATCACCGAGACAGGTCAGCGCAATTCACCCCTCCACTTT. This sequence joins TRBV10-3 and TRBJ1-6; tentative D call: TRBD1 (6 bases). CDR1 ENHRY and CDR2 SYGVKD come from the germline V gene. The CDR3 has 15 amino acids. The germline V and J ends were trimmed by 7 bases and 7 bases, with 17 bases remaining between them.

V and J are TRBV19 and TRBJ1-5; TRBD1 agrees at 8 bases. V dropped 5 bases and J dropped 0; count of bases not matched to a gene: 12. From germline, CDR1 is LNHDA and CDR2 SQIVND (reference sequence). This CDR3 region has 18 residues. This CDR3 is CASSSRAGTGNSNQPQHF. The DNA for the CDR3 is TGTGCCAGTAGTTCAAGGGCCGGGACAGGTAATAGCAATCAGCCCCAGCATTTT.

This clone was found once. This chain connects TRBV24-1 to TRBJ2-1; 11 bases are shared with TRBD2. Germline-derived CDR1 and CDR2 are KGHDR and SFDVKD. V lost 5 bases and J lost 7; bases outside the gene matches: 0. This CDR3 has 13 amino acids. This CDR3 reads CATSGLAGNEQFF. The CDR3 DNA reads TGTGCCACCAGTGGACTAGCGGGGAATGAGCAGTTCTTC.

The genes are TRBV5-1 and TRBJ2-3; D is unresolved. CDR1 is SGHRS and CDR2 is YFSETQ in the germline V gene. V was cut by 0 bases and J by 4 bases, with 9 bases left in between. This CDR3 is 14 amino acids long. CDR3 bases: TGCGCCAGCAGCTTGGGTAAAATTCCAGATACGCAGTATTTT. It encodes CASSLGKIPDTQYF.

This clone was counted a single time. This rearrangement joins TRBV12-3 or TRBV12-4 to TRBJ1-1; D is uncertain. This CDR3 has 11 residues. With 7 bases removed from V and 5 bases from J, the gap between germline ends came to 8 bases. The CDR3 loop is CASITGTEAFF. DNA of the CDR3: TGTGCCAGCATAACGGGGACTGAAGCTTTCTTT.

This chain connects TRBV6-6 to TRBJ2-7, with a possible D match to TRBD1 (6 bases). Germline CDR1 reads MNHNY; CDR2 reads SVGAGI (reference sequence). The CDR3 has 15 amino acids. The ends were cut back, 6 bases at V and 2 bases at J, with 17 bases in the middle. CDR3 amino acids: CASRLNRDGPYEQYF. Written as DNA, the CDR3 is TGTGCCAGCAGACTCAACAGGGATGGACCCTACGAGCAGTACTTC.

This clone has a single count. The gene calls are TRBV6-5 and TRBJ2-3, with D tentatively TRBD2 (6 bases). CDR1 and CDR2 from the germline V gene are MNHEY and SVGAGI. The CDR3 covers 11 residues. V lost 6 bases and J lost 8, with 9 bases in between. CDR3 nucleotide sequence: TGTGCCAGCAGGGGGGGAGTTACGCAGTATTTT. It yields the protein CASRGGVTQYF.